This T cell receptor (beta chain) was profiled in a study of blood T cell repertoires in COVID-19. Study background: Samples of COVID-19 (acute and convalescent) were obtained from the United States, Italy and Spain. Sources were T cells, B-cell-depleted T cells, or PBMCs; the material itself was cDNA or gDNA.

Per the study methods: Reference gene primer amplification gave estimated nucleated cell counts. Sequencing was performed with immunoSEQ multiplex PCR; in TCRdb, only in-frame clones are kept and a portion is missing. V, J and clone size reflect that table, while D and trimming were determined from the DNA. The sample records tens of thousands of clones, about 90% being singletons. The germline V gene has CDR1 SGHRS and CDR2 YFSETQ. Trimming took 4 bases from V and 6 from J, leaving 10 bases between them. This CDR3 has 13 amino acids. The sequenced sample consisted of peripheral blood. The source is a human donor in a cohort sampled during active COVID-19. V usage is TRBV5-1 and J usage is TRBJ2-2, with a possible D match to TRBD1 (5 bases). The CDR3 here is CASSPGSPGELFF. The DNA of the CDR3 is TGCGCCAGCAGCCCAGGGTCCCCCGGGGAGCTGTTTTTT.